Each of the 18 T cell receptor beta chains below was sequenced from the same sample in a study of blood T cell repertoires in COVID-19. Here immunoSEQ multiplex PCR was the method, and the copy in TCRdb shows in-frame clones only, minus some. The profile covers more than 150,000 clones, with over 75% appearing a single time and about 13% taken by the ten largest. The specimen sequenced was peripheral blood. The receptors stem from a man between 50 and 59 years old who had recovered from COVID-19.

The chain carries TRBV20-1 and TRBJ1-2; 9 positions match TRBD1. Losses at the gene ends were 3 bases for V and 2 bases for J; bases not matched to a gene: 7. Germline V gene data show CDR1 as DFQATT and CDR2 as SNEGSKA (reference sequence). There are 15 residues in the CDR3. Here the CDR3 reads CSASSGTGSNYGYTF. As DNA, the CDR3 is TGCAGTGCTAGTTCTGGGACAGGGTCAAACTATGGCTACACCTTC.

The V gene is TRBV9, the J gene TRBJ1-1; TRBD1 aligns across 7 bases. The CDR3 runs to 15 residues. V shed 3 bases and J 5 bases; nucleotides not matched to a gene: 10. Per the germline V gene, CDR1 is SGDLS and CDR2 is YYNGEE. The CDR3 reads CASSASDRRGTEAFF. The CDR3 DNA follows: TGTGCCAGCAGCGCTTCGGACAGGAGAGGGACTGAAGCTTTCTTT.

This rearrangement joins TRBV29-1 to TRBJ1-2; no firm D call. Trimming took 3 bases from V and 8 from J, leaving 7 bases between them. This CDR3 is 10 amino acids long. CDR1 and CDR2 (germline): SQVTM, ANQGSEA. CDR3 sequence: CSVERQGYTF. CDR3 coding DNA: TGCAGCGTTGAGAGGCAGGGCTACACCTTC.

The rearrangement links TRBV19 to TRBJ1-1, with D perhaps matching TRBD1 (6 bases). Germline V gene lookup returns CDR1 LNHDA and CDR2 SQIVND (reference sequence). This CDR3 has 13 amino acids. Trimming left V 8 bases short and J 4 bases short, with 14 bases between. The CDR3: CASSGQWGTEAFF. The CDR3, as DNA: TGTGCCAGTTCCGGACAGTGGGGCACTGAAGCTTTCTTT.

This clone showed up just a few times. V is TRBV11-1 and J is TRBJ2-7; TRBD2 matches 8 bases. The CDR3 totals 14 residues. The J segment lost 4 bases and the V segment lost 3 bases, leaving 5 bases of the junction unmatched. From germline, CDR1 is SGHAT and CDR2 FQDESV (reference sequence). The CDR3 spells CASSLGGRLYEQYF. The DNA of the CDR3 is TGTGCCAGCAGCTTGGGCGGGAGGTTGTACGAGCAGTACTTC.

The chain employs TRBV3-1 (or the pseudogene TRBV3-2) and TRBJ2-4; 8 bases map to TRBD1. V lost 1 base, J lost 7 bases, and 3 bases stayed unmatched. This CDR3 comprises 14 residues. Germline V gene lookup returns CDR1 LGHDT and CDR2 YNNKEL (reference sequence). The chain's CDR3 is CASSQAGGRNIQYF. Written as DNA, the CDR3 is TGTGCCAGCAGCCAAGCAGGGGGCAGGAACATTCAGTACTTC.

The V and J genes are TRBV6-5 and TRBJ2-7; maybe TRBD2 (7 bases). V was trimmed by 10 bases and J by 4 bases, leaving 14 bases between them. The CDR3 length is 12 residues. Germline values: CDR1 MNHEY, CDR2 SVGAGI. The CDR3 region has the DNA TGTGCCACCCGGGGGGCTGAGTACGAGCAGTACTTC. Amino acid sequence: CATRGAEYEQYF.

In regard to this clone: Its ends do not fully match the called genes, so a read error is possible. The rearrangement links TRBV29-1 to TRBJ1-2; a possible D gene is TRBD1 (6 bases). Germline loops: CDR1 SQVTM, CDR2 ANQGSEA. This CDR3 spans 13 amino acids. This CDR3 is CSVEGTGIDGYTF. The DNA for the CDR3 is TGCAGCGTCGAAGGTACAGGGATAGATGGCTACACCTTC.

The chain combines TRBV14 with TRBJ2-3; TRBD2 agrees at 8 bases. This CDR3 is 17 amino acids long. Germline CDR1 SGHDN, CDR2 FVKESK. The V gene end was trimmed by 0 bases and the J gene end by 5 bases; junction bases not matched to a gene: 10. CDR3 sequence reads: CASSQDRVGGRRDTQYF. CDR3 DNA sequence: TGTGCCAGCAGCCAAGATCGGGTTGGCGGGAGGAGAGATACGCAGTATTTT. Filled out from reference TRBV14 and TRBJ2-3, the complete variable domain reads EAGVTQFPSHSVIEKGQTVTLRCDPISGHDNLYWYRRVMGKEIKFLLHFVKESKQDESGMPNNRFLAERTGGTYSTLKVQPAELEDSGVYFCASSQDRVGGRRDTQYFGPGTRLTVL.

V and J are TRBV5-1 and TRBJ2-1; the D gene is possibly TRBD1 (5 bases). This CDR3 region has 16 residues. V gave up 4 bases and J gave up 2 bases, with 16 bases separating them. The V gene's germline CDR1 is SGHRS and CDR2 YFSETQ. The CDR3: CASSTQQVRAYNEQFF. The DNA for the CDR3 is TGCGCCAGCAGCACACAACAGGTTCGAGCCTACAATGAGCAGTTCTTC.

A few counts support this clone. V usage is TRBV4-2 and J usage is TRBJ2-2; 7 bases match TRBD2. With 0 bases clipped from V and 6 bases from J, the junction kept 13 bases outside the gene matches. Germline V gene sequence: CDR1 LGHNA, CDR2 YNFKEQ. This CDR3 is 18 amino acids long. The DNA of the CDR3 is TGTGCCAGCAGCCAAGACTCCCCCTTCGAGGGGAGGGCCGGGGAGCTGTTTTTT. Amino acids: CASSQDSPFEGRAGELFF.

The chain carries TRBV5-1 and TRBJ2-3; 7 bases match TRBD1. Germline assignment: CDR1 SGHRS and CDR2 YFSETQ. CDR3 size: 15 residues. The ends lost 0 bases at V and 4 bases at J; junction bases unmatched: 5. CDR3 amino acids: CASSLVTGQSDTQYF. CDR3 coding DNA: TGCGCCAGCAGCTTGGTAACGGGACAGTCAGATACGCAGTATTTT.

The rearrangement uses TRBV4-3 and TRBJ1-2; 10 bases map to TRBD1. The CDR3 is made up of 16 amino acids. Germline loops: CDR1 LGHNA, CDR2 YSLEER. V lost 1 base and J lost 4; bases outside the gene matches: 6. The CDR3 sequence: CASSQAWDRGGYGYTF. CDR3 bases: TGCGCCAGCAGCCAAGCCTGGGACAGGGGTGGCTATGGCTACACCTTC.

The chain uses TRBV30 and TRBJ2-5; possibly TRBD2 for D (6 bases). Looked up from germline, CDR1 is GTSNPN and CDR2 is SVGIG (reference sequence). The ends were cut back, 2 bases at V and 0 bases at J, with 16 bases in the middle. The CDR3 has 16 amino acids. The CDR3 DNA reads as TGTGCCTGGAGTCCCTCCGGGACTGCCGACCAAGAGACCCAGTACTTC. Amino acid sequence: CAWSPSGTADQETQYF.

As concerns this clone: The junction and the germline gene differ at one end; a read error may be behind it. CDR3 protein: CASSFIRLAGVYEQYF. The CDR3 nucleotides are TGTGCCAGCAGTTTCATAAGACTAGCGGGAGTCTACGAACAGTACTTC. The chain combines TRBV27 with TRBJ2-7; 12 nucleotides align to TRBD2. This CDR3 is built from 16 residues. Germline CDR1 reads MNHEY; CDR2 reads SMNVEV (reference sequence).

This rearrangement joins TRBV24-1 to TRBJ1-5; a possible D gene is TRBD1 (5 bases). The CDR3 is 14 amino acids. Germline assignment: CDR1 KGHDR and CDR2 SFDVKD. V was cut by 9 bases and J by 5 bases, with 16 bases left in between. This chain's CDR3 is CATSEAGDYQPQHF. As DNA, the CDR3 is TGTGCCACCTCCGAGGCGGGGGATTATCAGCCCCAGCATTTT.

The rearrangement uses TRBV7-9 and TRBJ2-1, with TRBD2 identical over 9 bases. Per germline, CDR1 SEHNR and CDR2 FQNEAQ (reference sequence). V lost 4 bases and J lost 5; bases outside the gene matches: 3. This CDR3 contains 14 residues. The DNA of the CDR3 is TGTGCCAGCAGCTGGGGCGGGGGGGACAATGAGCAGTTCTTC. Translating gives CASSWGGGDNEQFF.

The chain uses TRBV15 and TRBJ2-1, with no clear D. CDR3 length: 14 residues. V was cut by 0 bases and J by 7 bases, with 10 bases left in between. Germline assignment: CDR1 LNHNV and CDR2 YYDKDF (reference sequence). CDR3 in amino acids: CATSRDLFMNEQFF. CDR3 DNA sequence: TGTGCCACCAGCAGAGATCTTTTTATGAATGAGCAGTTCTTC.